The T cell receptor (beta chain) described here comes from a study of T cell responses to AZD1222 COVID-19 vaccine. Here immunoSEQ multiplex PCR was the method, and the copy in TCRdb shows in-frame clones only, minus some. The profile shows 150,000 to 200,000 clones, roughly 92% of them singletons. Of note for this clone: Its specificity is unknown.

CDR1 is LGHNA and CDR2 is YNFKEQ in the germline V gene. V dropped 1 base and J dropped 0; count of bases not matched to a gene: 6. The CDR3 covers 17 residues. Points from the study as a whole: At study baseline, merely over 5 AZD1222 recipients were seropositive. Reports say nearly half of spike-specific TCRs go after unmutated variant regions. Spike-specific TCRs gained breadth and depth after people received two AZD1222 doses.

The sequence was collected from an adult who received the AZD1222 COVID-19 vaccine. The specimen comprised peripheral blood, sampled 28 days after the second AZD1222 dose. V usage is TRBV4-2 and J usage is TRBJ2-7; 10 positions agree with TRBD1. DNA of the CDR3: TGTGCCAGCAGCCAAGTGACAGGGGGCATTAGCTCCTACGAGCAGTACTTC. Translating it yields CASSQVTGGISSYEQYF.